Listed below are T cell receptor beta chains from one sample, sequenced in a study of control samples from healthy donors and cancer patients. This table comes from immunoSEQ multiplex PCR, and its TCRdb copy is limited to in-frame clones, with some not included. This sample yields approximately 90,000 clones, of which roughly 86% are seen a single time; under 25% belongs to the top ten. Sequencing input: blood. These receptors were obtained from a man aged 25 to 40 in good health. Both conserved end residues are part of each CDR3. D genes are given only for firm matches. Part of the rows lack a size; the others show once, few, many or a class for expanded clones.

V: TRBV19
D: TRBD2
J: TRBJ2-2
size: many
CDR3: CASSVGGRGTGELFF
DNA: TGTGCCAGTAGTGTCGGGGGGAGGGGCACCGGGGAGCTGTTTTTT

V: TRBV4-1
D: NA
J: TRBJ2-5
size: NA
CDR3: CASSQDGGRETQYF
DNA: TGCGCCAGCAGCCAAGATGGGGGTCGGGAGACCCAGTACTTC

V: TRBV7-3
D: TRBD2
J: TRBJ2-1
size: NA
CDR3: CASSVYRGGFDEQFF
DNA: TGTGCCAGCAGCGTCTATCGGGGGGGCTTCGATGAGCAGTTCTTC

V: TRBV29-1
D: NA
J: TRBJ1-4
size: NA
CDR3: CSVGQYDEKLFF
DNA: TGCAGCGTTGGACAGTACGACGAAAAACTGTTTTTT

V: TRBV30
D: TRBD1
J: TRBJ1-4
size: NA
CDR3: CAWARDRGNEKLFF
DNA: TGTGCCTGGGCCCGGGACAGAGGAAATGAAAAACTGTTTTTT

V: TRBV19
D: NA
J: TRBJ1-1
size: NA
CDR3: CASSIDGGTEAFF
DNA: TGTGCCAGTAGTATAGACGGAGGGACTGAAGCTTTCTTT

V: TRBV19
D: TRBD2
J: TRBJ2-1
size: NA
CDR3: CATQAQAGGNEQFF
DNA: TGTGCCACCCAGGCCCAGGCGGGGGGAAATGAGCAGTTCTTC

V: TRBV5-1
D: NA
J: TRBJ1-2
size: NA
CDR3: CASSLVGDGYTF
DNA: TGCGCCAGCAGCTTGGTCGGGGATGGCTACACCTTC

V: TRBV24-1
D: NA
J: TRBJ1-2
size: NA
CDR3: CATRGTDTGGYTF
DNA: TGTGCCACCCGGGGGACGGACACTGGGGGCTACACCTTC

V: TRBV3-1/TRBV3-2
D: NA
J: TRBJ2-1
size: NA
CDR3: CASSHGQYEQFF
DNA: TGTGCCAGCAGCCATGGACAGTATGAGCAGTTCTTC

V: TRBV29-1
D: NA
J: TRBJ2-7
size: few
CDR3: CSVSDSGYEQYF
DNA: TGCAGCGTTTCGGACTCGGGGTACGAGCAGTACTTC

V: TRBV6-5
D: NA
J: TRBJ1-2
size: NA
CDR3: CASSYPRGGGYTF
DNA: TGTGCCAGCAGTTACCCCAGGGGCGGTGGCTACACCTTC

V: TRBV19
D: NA
J: TRBJ2-3
size: NA
CDR3: CASSITGGTDTQYF
DNA: TGTGCCAGTAGTATAACGGGGGGCACAGATACGCAGTATTTT

V: TRBV15
D: TRBD1
J: TRBJ1-5
size: NA
CDR3: CATSRERQGEQPQHF
DNA: TGTGCCACCAGCAGAGAAAGACAGGGGGAGCAGCCCCAGCATTTT

V: TRBV6-6
D: NA
J: TRBJ1-1
size: NA
CDR3: CASSRDGPTEAFF
DNA: TGTGCCAGCAGCCGGGACGGCCCGACTGAAGCTTTCTTT

V: TRBV6-5
D: NA
J: TRBJ1-2
size: NA
CDR3: CASRAQGTLLGYTF
DNA: TGTGCCAGCAGAGCTCAGGGGACCCTCTTGGGCTACACCTTC

V: TRBV7-8
D: TRBD2
J: TRBJ2-3
size: NA
CDR3: CASSLDGLAANPDTQYF
DNA: TGTGCCAGCAGCTTAGATGGACTAGCGGCAAACCCAGATACGCAGTATTTT

V: TRBV7-9
D: TRBD2
J: TRBJ2-1
size: NA
CDR3: CASSLVASGGWGNEQFF
DNA: TGTGCCAGCAGCTTAGTGGCTAGCGGGGGATGGGGTAATGAGCAGTTCTTC

V: TRBV5-4
D: TRBD2
J: TRBJ2-3
size: NA
CDR3: CASSPWMGEGGTQYF
DNA: TGTGCCAGCAGCCCTTGGATGGGGGAGGGTGGTACGCAGTATTTT

V: TRBV6-6
D: NA
J: TRBJ1-6
size: NA
CDR3: CASSYPRDSHNSPLHF
DNA: TGTGCCAGCAGTTACCCCCGGGACTCCCATAATTCACCCCTCCACTTT

V: TRBV7-6
D: TRBD2
J: TRBJ2-7
size: NA
CDR3: CASSLARTSVSSSYEQYF
DNA: TGTGCCAGCAGCTTAGCTAGGACTAGCGTATCGAGCTCCTACGAGCAGTACTTC

V: TRBV15
D: NA
J: TRBJ1-2
size: NA
CDR3: CATSRVAGDGYTF
DNA: TGTGCCACCAGCAGAGTTGCAGGGGACGGCTACACCTTC

V: TRBV7-2
D: TRBD1
J: TRBJ1-4
size: NA
CDR3: CASSPWTGTGEKLFF
DNA: TGTGCCAGCAGCCCCTGGACAGGGACGGGTGAAAAACTGTTTTTT

V: TRBV25-1
D: NA
J: TRBJ2-3
size: NA
CDR3: CASSEHGQTDTQYF
DNA: TGTGCCAGCAGTGAACACGGACAGACAGATACGCAGTATTTT

V: TRBV4-2
D: TRBD2
J: TRBJ2-2
size: NA
CDR3: CASSRGGRRDTGELFF
DNA: TGTGCCAGCAGCCGAGGCGGGAGGAGAGACACCGGGGAGCTGTTTTTT

V: TRBV18
D: NA
J: TRBJ1-2
size: NA
CDR3: CASSPRALQGLNYGYTF
DNA: TGTGCCAGCTCACCACGGGCCCTTCAGGGACTTAACTATGGCTACACCTTC

V: TRBV5-4
D: TRBD2
J: TRBJ2-7
size: once
CDR3: CASSLAFEAGDLGEQYF
DNA: TGTGCCAGCAGCTTGGCCTTTGAAGCGGGGGATCTTGGCGAGCAGTACTTC

V: TRBV24-1
D: TRBD1
J: TRBJ2-3
size: NA
CDR3: CATSDFIRDSSDTQYF
DNA: TGTGCCACCAGTGATTTCATCCGGGACAGCTCAGATACGCAGTATTTT

V: TRBV6-5
D: NA
J: TRBJ2-3
size: NA
CDR3: CASSSRDPRTDTQYF
DNA: TGTGCCAGCAGTTCCCGGGACCCCCGCACAGATACGCAGTATTTT

V: TRBV6-6
D: TRBD1
J: TRBJ1-2
size: NA
CDR3: CASSYSGTGVGYTF
DNA: TGTGCCAGCAGTTACTCTGGGACAGGGGTCGGCTACACCTTC

V: TRBV3-1/TRBV3-2
D: NA
J: TRBJ2-5
size: NA
CDR3: CASSRERETQYF
DNA: TGTGCCAGCAGCCGGGAGAGGGAGACCCAGTACTTC

V: TRBV7-9
D: NA
J: TRBJ2-5
size: NA
CDR3: CASSLPTVETQYF
DNA: TGTGCCAGCAGCCTCCCGACCGTAGAGACCCAGTACTTC

V: TRBV5-1
D: TRBD1
J: TRBJ1-2
size: NA
CDR3: CASSVQGNYGYTF
DNA: TGCGCCAGCAGCGTACAGGGGAACTATGGCTACACCTTC

V: TRBV14
D: NA
J: TRBJ2-3
size: NA
CDR3: CASSRGWRTGTDTQYF
DNA: TGTGCCAGCAGCCGAGGCTGGAGGACAGGCACAGATACGCAGTATTTT

V: TRBV27
D: NA
J: TRBJ2-2
size: NA
CDR3: CASSPHPRRKNTGELFF
DNA: TGTGCCAGCAGTCCCCATCCGAGGAGGAAAAACACCGGGGAGCTGTTTTTT

V: TRBV19
D: NA
J: TRBJ2-3
size: once
CDR3: CASSIGGAGDTQYF
DNA: TGTGCCAGTAGTATTGGGGGCGCGGGAGATACGCAGTATTTT

V: TRBV5-1
D: NA
J: TRBJ1-2
size: NA
CDR3: CASSLVGNVAGYTF
DNA: TGCGCCAGCAGCTTGGTGGGTAACGTGGCTGGCTACACCTTC

V: TRBV19
D: NA
J: TRBJ1-5
size: NA
CDR3: CASSIRETHNQPQHF
DNA: TGTGCCAGTAGTATTAGAGAGACACATAATCAGCCCCAGCATTTT

V: TRBV12-3/TRBV12-4
D: NA
J: TRBJ2-1
size: NA
CDR3: CASWGGDNEQFF
DNA: TGTGCCAGCTGGGGCGGGGACAATGAGCAGTTCTTC

V: TRBV5-6
D: TRBD1
J: TRBJ1-4
size: NA
CDR3: CASSLARDREEKLFF
DNA: TGTGCCAGCAGCTTGGCTAGGGACAGGGAGGAAAAACTGTTTTTT

V: TRBV24-1
D: NA
J: TRBJ2-5
size: NA
CDR3: CATSDPRETQYF
DNA: TGTGCCACCAGTGACCCCCGGGAGACCCAGTACTTC

V: TRBV6-5
D: NA
J: TRBJ2-3
size: NA
CDR3: CASSYSSLMDTQYF
DNA: TGTGCCAGCAGTTACTCGAGTCTCATGGATACGCAGTATTTT

V: TRBV19
D: NA
J: TRBJ1-3
size: NA
CDR3: CASSITGYSGNTIYF
DNA: TGTGCCAGTAGTATAACAGGATACTCTGGAAACACCATATATTTT

V: TRBV14
D: NA
J: TRBJ1-1
size: NA
CDR3: CASSPRRELAEAFF
DNA: TGTGCCAGCAGCCCGCGTAGGGAGTTGGCTGAAGCTTTCTTT

V: TRBV5-4
D: TRBD2
J: TRBJ2-5
size: NA
CDR3: CASSRAGGYQETQYF
DNA: TGTGCCAGCAGCCGTGCGGGGGGGTACCAAGAGACCCAGTACTTC

V: TRBV27
D: NA
J: TRBJ1-1
size: NA
CDR3: CASMQNTEAFF
DNA: TGTGCCAGCATGCAGAACACTGAAGCTTTCTTT

V: TRBV6-5
D: TRBD2
J: TRBJ2-3
size: NA
CDR3: CASSPSGGTDTQYF
DNA: TGTGCCAGCAGTCCTAGCGGGGGAACAGATACGCAGTATTTT

V: TRBV5-4
D: TRBD2
J: TRBJ2-2
size: NA
CDR3: CASSGGGAGTGELFF
DNA: TGTGCCAGCAGCGGCGGGGGGGCGGGCACCGGGGAGCTGTTTTTT

V: TRBV6-4
D: NA
J: TRBJ2-6
size: NA
CDR3: CASSDSLGGANVLTF
DNA: TGTGCCAGCAGTGACAGCCTGGGGGGGGCCAACGTCCTGACTTTC